This is a list of T cell receptor beta chains from one sample in a study of CD8 T cells in ankylosing spondylitis. TCRdb analysed the 5' RACE reads with MiXCR anew, one entry per CDR3 protein. The repertoire includes hundreds of thousands of distinct CDR3 sequences, 10% to 15% of them detected once, and about 0.49% sits in the top ten. Sequencing was done on a sample of blood, either unsorted or a sorted T cell fraction (not recorded which). The receptors originated from a male donor with ankylosing spondylitis. Each CDR3 is given with its conserved first and last residue. A D gene is named only where the DNA matches it firmly. Clone size is given for some rows only: seen once, a few or many times, or a class if the clone is expanded.

d_call	v_call	clone_size	j_call	cdr3_nt	cdr3_aa
TRBD2	TRBV7-2	many	TRBJ2-3	TGTGCCAGCAGCTGGACTAGCGGGGGCATAGATACGCAGTATTTT	CASSWTSGGIDTQYF
-	TRBV20-1	-	TRBJ2-4	TGCAGTGCCCTTGACCGGGGCAAAAACATTCAGTACTTC	CSALDRGKNIQYF
-	TRBV12-3/TRBV12-4	few	TRBJ2-7	TGTGCCAGCAGCCAGCGCAGGGGCAGGACTAACGAGCAGTACTTC	CASSQRRGRTNEQYF
-	TRBV4-1	-	TRBJ1-1	TGCGCCAGCAGCCAAAGTCAGGCCTTGGGGACTGAAGCTTTCTTT	CASSQSQALGTEAFF
TRBD2	TRBV20-1	few	TRBJ2-7	TGCAGTGCTCTGGGACTAGCCCTCTCCTACGAGCAGTACTTC	CSALGLALSYEQYF
-	TRBV7-2	-	TRBJ2-5	TGTGCCAGCAGCTCCCAGTTAAACCAAGAGACCCAGTACTTC	CASSSQLNQETQYF
TRBD2	TRBV5-1	-	TRBJ2-7	TGCGCCAGCAGCTCGGGACTAGCGTTACCTTACGAGCAGTACTTC	CASSSGLALPYEQYF
TRBD1	TRBV5-1	-	TRBJ1-1	TGCGCCAGCAGCATCCGGGACAGCTACGCGACTGAAGCTTTCTTT	CASSIRDSYATEAFF
TRBD2	TRBV4-1	few	TRBJ2-2	TGCGCCAGCAGCCGAACGGGACTAGCGGGAGGAGCGAACACCGGGGAGCTGTTTTTT	CASSRTGLAGGANTGELFF
TRBD2	TRBV29-1	-	TRBJ2-1	TGCAGCATCTGGACTAGCGGGAAGGACAATGAGCAGTTCTTC	CSIWTSGKDNEQFF
-	TRBV7-9	many	TRBJ1-5	TGTGCCAGCAGCTTATGGGACACCAATCAGCCCCAGCATTTT	CASSLWDTNQPQHF
TRBD1	TRBV7-3	-	TRBJ2-2	TGTGCCAGCAGCTTACGGACAGGACCCTTCTTTACCGGGGAGCTGTTTTTT	CASSLRTGPFFTGELFF
TRBD2	TRBV28	few	TRBJ2-7	TGTGCCAGCCCCCCAAGCGGGGGCTCCTACGAGCAGTACTTC	CASPPSGGSYEQYF
-	TRBV7-2	few	TRBJ1-1	TGTGCCAGCAGCCCGTCAGGATTTAACACTGAAGCTTTCTTT	CASSPSGFNTEAFF
-	TRBV9	-	TRBJ1-3	TGTGCCAGCAGCGCAGGTTGGGGTGGAAACACCATATATTTT	CASSAGWGGNTIYF
TRBD1	TRBV4-3	few	TRBJ2-2	TGCGCCAGCAGCCAATATACAGGGGCCGGGGAGCTGTTTTTT	CASSQYTGAGELFF
-	TRBV29-1	-	TRBJ2-3	TGCAGCGTTGAGAAGCCAGATACGCAGTATTTT	CSVEKPDTQYF
-	TRBV12-3/TRBV12-4	many	TRBJ1-1	TGTGCCAGCAGTTTGGCTCAGGGAGTAGAAGCTTTCTTT	CASSLAQGVEAFF
-	TRBV5-6	many	TRBJ2-1	TGTGCCAGCAGCTGGCTACACAATGAGCAGTTCTTC	CASSWLHNEQFF
-	TRBV4-1	few	TRBJ2-4	TGCGCCAGCAGCCTCGAAGGAAGGGGCCCTAAAAACATTCAGTACTTC	CASSLEGRGPKNIQYF
-	TRBV4-2	few	TRBJ2-3	TGTGCCAGCAGCCAAGTTCGAGGGGGGCTCACAGATACGCAGTATTTT	CASSQVRGGLTDTQYF
TRBD2	TRBV7-8	few	TRBJ2-3	TGTGCCAGCAGCCGAGAAATAGCGGGGAGATCGGATACGCAGTATTTT	CASSREIAGRSDTQYF
-	TRBV12-3/TRBV12-4	many	TRBJ1-2	TGTGCCAGCAGTTCCGGGACCTACAACTATGGCTACACCTTC	CASSSGTYNYGYTF
-	TRBV29-1	-	TRBJ2-7	TGCAGCGCCCTAGACCAGCACAACTCCTACGAGCAGTACTTC	CSALDQHNSYEQYF
-	TRBV10-3	-	TRBJ2-3	TGTGCCATCAGCGGGCGGGCGGGTGCAGATACGCAGTATTTT	CAISGRAGADTQYF
-	TRBV5-1	-	TRBJ2-3	TGCGCCAGCAGCCAGGGGACCTACACAGATACGCAGTATTTT	CASSQGTYTDTQYF
-	TRBV20-1	few	TRBJ2-7	TGCAGTGCTAGGTACAGGTCCTACGAGCAGTACTTC	CSARYRSYEQYF
TRBD2	TRBV10-3	few	TRBJ2-5	TGTGCCATCAGTGAGGGGACTAGCGGAATGCAAGAGACCCAGTACTTC	CAISEGTSGMQETQYF
TRBD2	TRBV11-1	few	TRBJ2-3	TGTGCCAGCAGCTACATAGCGGGAGGAGTCACAGATACGCAGTATTTT	CASSYIAGGVTDTQYF
-	TRBV7-2	many	TRBJ1-1	TGTGCCAGCAGCCCACAGGGTGGGACTGAAGCTTTCTTT	CASSPQGGTEAFF
-	TRBV7-6	few	TRBJ2-7	TGTGCCAGCAGCTCCCAGGACGGTGGCGAGCAGTACTTC	CASSSQDGGEQYF
TRBD1	TRBV7-2	-	TRBJ1-1	TGTGCCAGCAGCTTTTTGACAGGGGTGGACACTGAAGCTTTCTTT	CASSFLTGVDTEAFF
-	TRBV9	few	TRBJ1-5	TGTGCCAGCAGCGCTCTCCATCAGCCCCAGCATTTT	CASSALHQPQHF
-	TRBV4-3	-	TRBJ2-1	TGCGCCAGCAGCCCCCGGGACGGGGTGAGGAATGAGCAGTTCTTC	CASSPRDGVRNEQFF
TRBD2	TRBV29-1	few	TRBJ2-1	TGCAGCGCCGGGACTAGCGGAGACCTTAACAATGAGCAGTTCTTC	CSAGTSGDLNNEQFF
TRBD2	TRBV7-8	few	TRBJ2-1	TGTGCCAGCAGCCCCCAGCGGGAGGGATACAATGAGCAGTTCTTC	CASSPQREGYNEQFF
-	TRBV20-1	-	TRBJ1-1	TGCAGTGCTAGGTGGAGGGGACGGAACACTGAAGCTTTCTTT	CSARWRGRNTEAFF
-	TRBV4-3	-	TRBJ1-1	TGCGCCAGCAGCCAGCACCCGGGACGGGGTCGCGGGAACACTGAAGCTTTCTTT	CASSQHPGRGRGNTEAFF
TRBD1	TRBV7-9	few	TRBJ1-2	TGTGCCAGCAGCCCGGACAGGGCGGGGGGCTATGGCTACACCTTC	CASSPDRAGGYGYTF
-	TRBV4-1	-	TRBJ2-7	TGCGCCAGCAGCCAAGTCGGGACCATCTACGAGCAGTACTTC	CASSQVGTIYEQYF
-	TRBV5-6	many	TRBJ1-2	TGTGCCAGCAGCTTGGGGGGGGCCTATGGCTACACCTTC	CASSLGGAYGYTF
-	TRBV24-1	few	TRBJ2-3	TGTGCCACCAAGGGGGCAGGAGGGACAGATACGCAGTATTTT	CATKGAGGTDTQYF
-	TRBV4-3	few	TRBJ1-5	TGCGCCAGCAGCCAAGCGGTCGGGGGACAGCCCCAGCATTTT	CASSQAVGGQPQHF
TRBD2	TRBV3-1	-	TRBJ2-7	TGTGCCAGCAGCCAAGATTGGACTAGATCGTACGAGCAGTACTTC	CASSQDWTRSYEQYF
-	TRBV28	few	TRBJ2-7	TGTGCCAGCATGGTCCGGGACCTGACCTACGAGCAGTACTTC	CASMVRDLTYEQYF
-	TRBV10-3	-	TRBJ2-3	TGTGCCATCAGTGATCTGCGTGGAGATACGCAGTATTTT	CAISDLRGDTQYF
-	TRBV20-1	many	TRBJ2-7	TGCAGTGCTAGAGCTCCCTCCGGCTCCTACGAGCAGTACTTC	CSARAPSGSYEQYF
-	TRBV20-1	-	TRBJ2-1	TGCAGTGCTAGCGGGGGGCTGGGGAATGAGCAGTTCTTC	CSASGGLGNEQFF
-	TRBV5-5	many	TRBJ2-5	TGTGCCAGCAGCTTGTTGACGGGGACCCCCCAAGAGACCCAGTACTTC	CASSLLTGTPQETQYF
-	TRBV6-1	many	TRBJ1-2	TGTGCCAGCAGTGAGGGATATCAGAAAGGCTACACCTTC	CASSEGYQKGYTF
-	TRBV4-3	-	TRBJ2-6	TGCGCCAGCAGCCAAGATAAGAGTTATGGAGCCAACGTCCTGACTTTC	CASSQDKSYGANVLTF
-	TRBV7-2	-	TRBJ2-5	TGTGCCAGCAGCTTATGGACCTCGATCGAGACCCAGTACTTC	CASSLWTSIETQYF
-	TRBV20-1	-	TRBJ1-2	TGCAGTGCTCCCCCCAGCGCCGATTATGGCTACACCTTC	CSAPPSADYGYTF
TRBD2	TRBV7-2	many	TRBJ2-7	TGTGCCAGCAGCTTAGCGGTATCGGCGGGGACTACCTACGAGCAGTACTTC	CASSLAVSAGTTYEQYF
TRBD1	TRBV20-1	many	TRBJ2-1	TGCAGTGCTAGGTCGGGACAGTCATTGAATGAGCAGTTCTTC	CSARSGQSLNEQFF